The T cell receptor beta chain under discussion was sequenced for a study of blood T cell repertoires in COVID-19. Background on the study: Acute-phase and convalescent COVID-19 samples originated in the United States, Italy and Spain. Nucleic acid was either cDNA or gDNA, and it came from T cells, B-cell-depleted T cells, or PBMCs.

In the study's own analysis: The assay estimated nucleated cells by amplifying reference gene primers. Clones were sequenced by immunoSEQ multiplex PCR, and TCRdb holds only the in-frame ones, with some missing. D and trimming come from the DNA, and the V and J calls and clone size come from that table. The sample carries some 100,000 clones, around four fifths recorded once. V lost 5 bases to trimming and J lost 16 bases; unmatched junction nucleotides: 8. CDR3 length: 12 amino acids. This clonotype was sampled from a man aged 50-59 years with active or convalescent COVID-19. The gene calls are TRBV12-3 or TRBV12-4 and TRBJ2-1; the match to TRBD2 covers 10 bases. Material: peripheral blood. CDR3 coding DNA: TGTGCCAGCAGTGGACCGGGACTAGCGCGATTCTTC. It yields the protein CASSGPGLARFF.